The 3 T cell receptor beta chains below come from one sample, sequenced in a study of shared clonotypes between healthy human individuals. The data were produced by immunoSEQ multiplex PCR, yet TCRdb's version contains in-frame clones alone and is incomplete. The table records around 1,000,000 clones, approximately 75% of them present only once. The sequencing input was memory CD4+ T cells from PBMCs. Subset: CD45RA-negative fraction. These receptor sequences come from a man aged 18 to 35 in good health. Some clones in this sample may be carry-over from other donors' samples.

This sequence joins TRBV29-1 and TRBJ2-7, with 7 bases identical to TRBD2. Trimming took 5 bases from V and 0 from J; bases not matched to a gene: 7. The germline V gene has CDR1 SQVTM and CDR2 ANQGSEA. CDR3 length: 14 residues. The CDR3 DNA reads TGCAGCGTTTCCCTAGCGGACCTCTCCTACGAGCAGTACTTC. It is translated as CSVSLADLSYEQYF.

The CDR3, as DNA: TGTGCCAGCAGCTTGTCTGTGGGACAGCCCCAGCATTTT. The encoded protein is CASSLSVGQPQHF. The chain joins TRBV5-6 to TRBJ1-5; D gene unclear. This CDR3 comprises 13 residues. V was cut by 1 base and J by 7 bases, with 9 bases left in between. Germline V lookup: CDR1 SGHDT, CDR2 YYEEEE.

This sequence joins TRBV30 and TRBJ1-2; TRBD1 matches at 8 bases. V lost 2 bases and J lost 7; bases outside the gene matches: 6. The CDR3 has 13 amino acids. CDR1 is GTSNPN and CDR2 is SVGIG in the germline V gene (reference sequence). The CDR3 protein is CAWSTTDRAGYTF. CDR3 nucleotide sequence: TGTGCCTGGAGTACTACGGACAGGGCTGGCTACACCTTC.